The rows below give T cell receptor beta chains drawn from one sample of a study of T-cell reconstitution after alpha-beta-depleted transplantation in children. TCRdb processed the PCR reads anew with MiXCR; each CDR3 protein has one entry. The sample has hundreds of thousands of distinct CDR3 sequences, 10% to 15% seen once. Material: PBMCs, mostly from graft donor cells, obtained 360 days after TCRalphabeta/CD19-depleted stem cell transplant. Receptors originate from a male patient between 5 and 17 years old who had a stem cell transplant for acute myeloid leukemia, so the T cells may come from the graft donor. The CDR3 runs from the conserved cysteine through the conserved F or W. D genes are given only for firm matches. Rows may omit the clone size; those that give it use once, few, many or a size class.

v_gene: TRBV9
abundance: many
len: 15
j_gene: TRBJ1-1
d_gene: .
CDR3nt: TGTGCCAGCAGCCCTACAGGTATGGGGAACACTGAAGCTTTCTTT
CDR3aa: CASSPTGMGNTEAFF

v_gene: TRBV28
abundance: .
len: 14
j_gene: TRBJ1-6
d_gene: .
CDR3nt: TGTGCCAGCAGTTTTACAGCCTATAATTCACCCCTCCACTTT
CDR3aa: CASSFTAYNSPLHF

v_gene: TRBV5-5
abundance: .
len: 15
j_gene: TRBJ2-7
d_gene: TRBD1
CDR3nt: TGTGCCAGCAGCTCATTGGGGACAGGGACCGGCGAGCAGTACTTC
CDR3aa: CASSSLGTGTGEQYF

v_gene: TRBV15
abundance: few
len: 14
j_gene: TRBJ1-2
d_gene: .
CDR3nt: TGTGCCATCGCGTCTGGGCCAATCGGCTATGGCTACACCTTC
CDR3aa: CAIASGPIGYGYTF

v_gene: TRBV12-3/TRBV12-4
abundance: many
len: 15
j_gene: TRBJ2-1
d_gene: TRBD2
CDR3nt: TGTGCCAGCATACCGGGGACTAGCGGGAGAGGTGAGCAGTTCTTC
CDR3aa: CASIPGTSGRGEQFF

v_gene: TRBV12-3/TRBV12-4
abundance: .
len: 15
j_gene: TRBJ2-5
d_gene: .
CDR3nt: TGTGCCAGCAGGAATTACGGGGGCCTCCAAGAGACCCAGTACTTC
CDR3aa: CASRNYGGLQETQYF

v_gene: TRBV28
abundance: few
len: 16
j_gene: TRBJ2-7
d_gene: TRBD1
CDR3nt: TGTGCCAGCGGCCAGTTTCAGGGACAGGTCCGCGACGAGCAGTACTTC
CDR3aa: CASGQFQGQVRDEQYF

v_gene: TRBV7-2
abundance: few
len: 12
j_gene: TRBJ2-2
d_gene: .
CDR3nt: TGTGCCAGCAGCAGTGGAACCGGGGAGCTGTTTTTT
CDR3aa: CASSSGTGELFF

v_gene: TRBV9
abundance: .
len: 14
j_gene: TRBJ2-7
d_gene: .
CDR3nt: TGTGCCAGCAGCGTTGCCGACGGCTCCTACGAGCAGTACTTC
CDR3aa: CASSVADGSYEQYF

v_gene: TRBV20-1
abundance: .
len: 14
j_gene: TRBJ2-3
d_gene: .
CDR3nt: TGCAGTGCTAGAGAACAGGGGAGGACAGATACGCAGTATTTT
CDR3aa: CSAREQGRTDTQYF

v_gene: TRBV29-1
abundance: few
len: 12
j_gene: TRBJ2-3
d_gene: .
CDR3nt: TGCAGCGTGGAGTTCGGCACAGATACGCAGTATTTT
CDR3aa: CSVEFGTDTQYF

v_gene: TRBV28
abundance: .
len: 15
j_gene: TRBJ2-1
d_gene: .
CDR3nt: TGTGCCAGCAGGAGGTCCGGGACATACTACAATGAGCAGTTCTTC
CDR3aa: CASRRSGTYYNEQFF

v_gene: TRBV20-1
abundance: .
len: 21
j_gene: TRBJ2-1
d_gene: TRBD1
CDR3nt: TGCAGTGCTAGACCCCCCACGGGGGACAGGGGACTCCGGGACTTCTACAATGAGCAGTTCTTC
CDR3aa: CSARPPTGDRGLRDFYNEQFF

v_gene: TRBV30
abundance: few
len: 13
j_gene: TRBJ2-1
d_gene: .
CDR3nt: TGTGCCTGGACCATAGGGAGAGACAATGAGCAGTTCTTC
CDR3aa: CAWTIGRDNEQFF

v_gene: TRBV18
abundance: .
len: 14
j_gene: TRBJ2-3
d_gene: TRBD2
CDR3nt: TGTGCCAGCTCACCAGGGACTAGGGTGGATACGCAGTATTTT
CDR3aa: CASSPGTRVDTQYF

v_gene: TRBV4-3
abundance: many
len: 18
j_gene: TRBJ2-2
d_gene: TRBD2
CDR3nt: TGCGCCAGCAGCCAAGAGGCCGTGACTAGCGCTAACACCGGGGAGCTGTTTTTT
CDR3aa: CASSQEAVTSANTGELFF

v_gene: TRBV11-2
abundance: .
len: 16
j_gene: TRBJ2-7
d_gene: TRBD2
CDR3nt: TGTGCCAGCAGCTTAGCCCCCGGGACTAGCGGGAGAGAGCAGTACTTC
CDR3aa: CASSLAPGTSGREQYF

v_gene: TRBV4-2
abundance: few
len: 15
j_gene: TRBJ2-1
d_gene: .
CDR3nt: TGTGCCAGCAGCCAAGATAAAGGGCCCGGTGGTGAGCAGTTCTTC
CDR3aa: CASSQDKGPGGEQFF

v_gene: TRBV24-1
abundance: .
len: 15
j_gene: TRBJ2-4
d_gene: .
CDR3nt: TGTGCCACCAGTGATCCGGATCTAGCCAAAAACATTCAGTACTTC
CDR3aa: CATSDPDLAKNIQYF

v_gene: TRBV12-3/TRBV12-4
abundance: many
len: 14
j_gene: TRBJ1-1
d_gene: .
CDR3nt: TGTGCCAGCAGTCCCTCCTACATGAACACTGAAGCTTTCTTT
CDR3aa: CASSPSYMNTEAFF

v_gene: TRBV29-1
abundance: .
len: 16
j_gene: TRBJ2-1
d_gene: .
CDR3nt: TGCAGCGTTCGCCTATACCCGGAAAGGGGCCTAAATGAGCAGTTCTTC
CDR3aa: CSVRLYPERGLNEQFF

v_gene: TRBV10-3
abundance: few
len: 16
j_gene: TRBJ2-7
d_gene: TRBD1
CDR3nt: TGTGCCATCAGTGAGTTCCCGGGACAGGGGGCTGGAGAGCAGTACTTC
CDR3aa: CAISEFPGQGAGEQYF

v_gene: TRBV28
abundance: .
len: 14
j_gene: TRBJ2-7
d_gene: TRBD2
CDR3nt: TGTGCCAGCATCGACGGGGGGGTCTCCTACGAGCAGTACTTC
CDR3aa: CASIDGGVSYEQYF

v_gene: TRBV25-1
abundance: few
len: 14
j_gene: TRBJ2-5
d_gene: .
CDR3nt: TGTGCTCGAGGCCGAGGCAGCTTCCCAGAGACCCAGTACTTC
CDR3aa: CARGRGSFPETQYF

v_gene: TRBV6-6
abundance: many
len: 11
j_gene: TRBJ2-4
d_gene: .
CDR3nt: TGTGCCAGTGGAGCCAAAAACATTCAGTACTTC
CDR3aa: CASGAKNIQYF

v_gene: TRBV12-3/TRBV12-4
abundance: .
len: 16
j_gene: TRBJ1-1
d_gene: TRBD1
CDR3nt: TGTGCCACCACGACAGGGTGGGGAACAGGGAACACTGAAGCTTTCTTT
CDR3aa: CATTTGWGTGNTEAFF

v_gene: TRBV28
abundance: .
len: 18
j_gene: TRBJ2-1
d_gene: .
CDR3nt: TGTGCCAGCAGTTCCCTATCCTGGAGGCCGCACTCCTACAATGAGCAGTTCTTC
CDR3aa: CASSSLSWRPHSYNEQFF

v_gene: TRBV20-1
abundance: few
len: 15
j_gene: TRBJ1-4
d_gene: .
CDR3nt: TGCAGTGCTAGAGAGCCCATGACGGGGAATGAAAAACTGTTTTTT
CDR3aa: CSAREPMTGNEKLFF

v_gene: TRBV29-1
abundance: .
len: 11
j_gene: TRBJ1-4
d_gene: .
CDR3nt: TGCAGCGTCCGTATGGGGGAAAAACTGTTTTTT
CDR3aa: CSVRMGEKLFF

v_gene: TRBV15
abundance: few
len: 14
j_gene: TRBJ2-1
d_gene: TRBD2
CDR3nt: TGTGCCACCAGCCTTAGCGGGAGATACAATGAGCAGTTCTTC
CDR3aa: CATSLSGRYNEQFF

v_gene: TRBV29-1
abundance: many
len: 14
j_gene: TRBJ2-5
d_gene: .
CDR3nt: TGCAGCGTTGAAGGGAAGGGGGTTTGGGAGACCCAGTACTTC
CDR3aa: CSVEGKGVWETQYF

v_gene: TRBV6-6
abundance: .
len: 11
j_gene: TRBJ2-1
d_gene: .
CDR3nt: TGTGCCAGCAGTGAGCGGAATGAGCAGTTCTTC
CDR3aa: CASSERNEQFF

v_gene: TRBV15
abundance: many
len: 12
j_gene: TRBJ2-1
d_gene: .
CDR3nt: TGTGCCACCGAACAGGCCCACAATGAGCAGTTCTTC
CDR3aa: CATEQAHNEQFF

v_gene: TRBV29-1
abundance: .
len: 17
j_gene: TRBJ2-3
d_gene: .
CDR3nt: TGCAGCGTTGAAGATTGGGTCCGGGACTGGAGCACAGATACGCAGTATTTT
CDR3aa: CSVEDWVRDWSTDTQYF

v_gene: TRBV28
abundance: .
len: 13
j_gene: TRBJ2-7
d_gene: .
CDR3nt: TGTGCCAGCAGACCAGGGGCTATCTACGAGCAGTACTTC
CDR3aa: CASRPGAIYEQYF

v_gene: TRBV5-6
abundance: few
len: 14
j_gene: TRBJ2-1
d_gene: .
CDR3nt: TGTGCCAGCAGCTTGGAGGGAACCTACAATGAGCAGTTCTTC
CDR3aa: CASSLEGTYNEQFF

v_gene: TRBV20-1
abundance: few
len: 16
j_gene: TRBJ2-3
d_gene: TRBD2
CDR3nt: TGCAGTGCCGAGACGGGGACTAGCGGGAGCACAGATACGCAGTATTTT
CDR3aa: CSAETGTSGSTDTQYF

v_gene: TRBV20-1
abundance: .
len: 12
j_gene: TRBJ2-5
d_gene: .
CDR3nt: TGCAGTGCAAGGGACTTTCAAGAGACCCAGTACTTC
CDR3aa: CSARDFQETQYF

v_gene: TRBV29-1
abundance: .
len: 12
j_gene: TRBJ2-2
d_gene: .
CDR3nt: TGCAGCGTTGATTCGGCCACCGGGGAGCTGTTTTTT
CDR3aa: CSVDSATGELFF

v_gene: TRBV28
abundance: .
len: 14
j_gene: TRBJ2-7
d_gene: .
CDR3nt: TGTGCCAGCACCCCAACAACCCCCGCCTACGAGCAGTACTTC
CDR3aa: CASTPTTPAYEQYF

v_gene: TRBV7-8
abundance: .
len: 16
j_gene: TRBJ2-2
d_gene: .
CDR3nt: TGTGCCAGCAGCTTGAGTTCGGGAGTGGGGACCGGGGAGCTGTTTTTT
CDR3aa: CASSLSSGVGTGELFF

v_gene: TRBV23-1
abundance: few
len: 13
j_gene: TRBJ1-5
d_gene: .
CDR3nt: TGCGCCAGCACAAGGGGGAGCAATCAGCCCCAGCATTTT
CDR3aa: CASTRGSNQPQHF

v_gene: TRBV10-3
abundance: few
len: 17
j_gene: TRBJ1-3
d_gene: .
CDR3nt: TGTGCCATCAGCCTAGCCCCGACAGGTAGCTCTGGAAACACCATATATTTT
CDR3aa: CAISLAPTGSSGNTIYF

v_gene: TRBV30
abundance: .
len: 14
j_gene: TRBJ2-1
d_gene: .
CDR3nt: TGTGCCTGGAGTGTCGGGGGCTTCTACAATGAGCAGTTCTTC
CDR3aa: CAWSVGGFYNEQFF

v_gene: TRBV7-6
abundance: .
len: 17
j_gene: TRBJ2-1
d_gene: TRBD2
CDR3nt: TGTGCCAGCAGCTTAGGCTGGCGCGGGAGGGCCGCAAATGAGCAGTTCTTC
CDR3aa: CASSLGWRGRAANEQFF

v_gene: TRBV6-5
abundance: .
len: 15
j_gene: TRBJ2-7
d_gene: TRBD1
CDR3nt: TGTGCCAGCAGTTACCGAACAGGGGGGAACGGCGAGCAGTACTTC
CDR3aa: CASSYRTGGNGEQYF

v_gene: TRBV6-2/TRBV6-3
abundance: .
len: 13
j_gene: TRBJ2-7
d_gene: .
CDR3nt: TGTGCCAGCAGTTACGACGGGAGCTACGAGCAGTACTTC
CDR3aa: CASSYDGSYEQYF

v_gene: TRBV4-1
abundance: few
len: 16
j_gene: TRBJ2-1
d_gene: .
CDR3nt: TGCGCCAGCAGCCAAGGAACAGTTCTCTCCTACAATGAGCAGTTCTTC
CDR3aa: CASSQGTVLSYNEQFF

v_gene: TRBV2
abundance: .
len: 15
j_gene: TRBJ2-6
d_gene: .
CDR3nt: TGTGCCAGCAGGCGTAGAGGTTCTGGGGCCAACGTCCTGACTTTC
CDR3aa: CASRRRGSGANVLTF

v_gene: TRBV7-6
abundance: few
len: 13
j_gene: TRBJ2-1
d_gene: .
CDR3nt: TGTGCCAGCAGCTCAAGGCTAAACAATGAGCAGTTCTTC
CDR3aa: CASSSRLNNEQFF